This section outlines one TCR beta chain sequence together with its context. The CDR3 runs 15 residues. CDR1 is MRHNA and CDR2 is SNTAGT in the germline V gene. V lost 4 bases and J 5 bases, leaving 15 bases between the germline ends. These data originate in a study of T cell responses to AZD1222 COVID-19 vaccine. Using immunoSEQ multiplex PCR, the repertoire was profiled, and TCRdb retains in-frame clones only, with some absent. Among around 50,000 clones listed, 86% were seen once. Here the sequenced sample was peripheral blood, taken 28 days after the second AZD1222 dose. The chain combines TRBV6-4 with TRBJ1-5; D possibly corresponds to TRBD1 (6 bases). The receptor was isolated from an adult who received the AZD1222 COVID-19 vaccine. As DNA, the CDR3 is TGTGCCAGCAGTGGCCAAGGGGGGAGAGATCAGCCCCAGCATTTT. Its translation is CASSGQGGRDQPQHF.